This TCR beta chain was recorded in a study of shared clonotypes between healthy human individuals (dated by TCRdb to 2020 to 2022). For the wider study: The cohort included a few men and a couple of women between 18 and 49 years of age. For each donor, CD4 naive and CD4 memory were each given three plates, CD8 naive was given two plates, and CD8 memory was given one plate. To estimate repertoire size and how much clonotypes are shared between individuals, the study performed deep sequencing of blood TCR repertoires from 4 to 6 healthy adults. Libraries were prepared and TCR repertoires were sequenced by different laboratories using diverse techniques, in order to increase sequencing depth and limit assay-specific biases. Each donor's leukapheresis produced roughly between roughly 0.85 and 9.5 billion PBMCs. Paper-wide results and their limitations: About 5% of naive CD4, 3.5% of naive CD8, approximately 2% of memory CD4, and around 0.42% of memory CD8 clonotypes were shared across several donors. Naive subsets generally had larger estimated clonotype richness than memory subsets. Because the study included a small number of donors, the genetic and exposure-history diversity represented was limited. Even with the large sequencing depth, rarefaction of the sorted-subset datasets indicated that sequencing was incomplete. Compared with non-shared clonotypes, clonotypes shared by all four sorted-subset donors had higher generation probabilities. Based on pairwise subsampling, the degree of clonotype sharing among donors was expected to be affected by sequencing depth. Only blood was sampled, and tissue TCR repertoires likely differ from those in blood.

The germline V gene (reference sequence) supplies CDR1 SGHNT and CDR2 YYREEE. The CDR3 starts with the cysteine, ends with the phenylalanine, and has 13 residues. The retained sequence is limited to the CDR3, 39 bases, with the frame set at the first base. Turning to this clone: Its antigen has not been determined. An end of the junction differs from the germline gene, which may be a read error.

Using the deep immunoSEQ assay, multiplex PCR amplified TCR CDR3 regions from genomic DNA. Extracted genomic DNA from each cell subset was spread evenly across all wells of several immunoSEQ 96-well plates, with each plate serving as a replicate. Each replicate PCR for sorted subsets received approximately 220 ng genomic DNA, equal to about 30,000 T cell genomes. The purified libraries were quantified using a Qubit 3.0 fluorometer, sized with a Bioanalyzer 2100, and then quantified again using the KAPA Library Quantification kit. Each immunoSEQ 96-well plate was sequenced on its own single-read 150-cycle Illumina NextSeq 550 flow cell. For the original study's pipeline: Because the immunoSEQ output held only junctional sequences and lacked quality scores, the filtering could not match the filtering applied to full-length reads. Sequences were annotated with PyIR, a Python wrapper for IgBLAST v1.9, using IMGT germline references to assign V/J genes and CDR3. Reads with weak V/J assignments (E-value above 1e-6), missing CDR3, stop codons, out-of-frame junctions, or ambiguous translated residues were removed. V3J clonotypes were defined as sequences sharing an identical inferred V gene, J gene, and CDR3 amino acid sequence. Percentage overlap between repertoires was computed as shared unique clonotypes divided by the size of the smaller repertoire. RTK rarefaction, the Chao1 estimator, and Recon v2.1 estimates of unobserved clonotypes were used to assess repertoire richness. Generation probabilities were computed with OLGA for all TCRbeta clonotypes obtained by the gDNA method from a few donors. This immuneACCESS table, as held by TCRdb, lists in-frame sequences with V and J called but not all clones. Of the missing ones, under half trace to an unresolved V gene in checked studies; the others have no known cause. For V, J and clone size, that table is used; D and trimming come from the DNA. The sample profile shows 2 million to 3 million clones; approximately 93% of them were found once. Together, the top ten hold approximately 0.36% of the sample.

The donors were healthy, HIV-negative adults who had no recently reported acute infections or vaccinations. Every donor was a Caucasian adult living in Nashville, Tennessee, USA. CD4+ T cells were enriched by magnetic negative selection; naive cells were then positively selected on CD45RA, and the negative fraction formed the memory subset. Blood was obtained by leukapheresis, after which PBMCs were separated by Ficoll-Histopaque density gradient centrifugation and cryopreserved in liquid nitrogen vapor phase. Analytical flow cytometry was used to check the purity and quantity of every magnetically sorted T cell population. From each sorted fraction, genomic DNA was isolated and quantified by UV absorbance on a Nanodrop 2000c.

The chain is assembled from TRBV5-4 and TRBJ2-1, with 8 bases matching TRBD2. The specimen was naive CD4+ T cells from PBMCs. The cell subset or site label for this specimen denotes: CD45RA+ positively selected. The source of this sequence is a man aged 18 to 35 in good health. Some clones in this sample may be carry-over from other donors' samples. The DNA sequence reads TGTGCCAGCAACCTCCCGATGGGCGGGAGGACCCTCTTC. Protein translation: CASNLPMGGRTLF.